Below are 23 T cell receptor beta chains sequenced from a single sample in a study of blood T cell repertoires in COVID-19. Assay: immunoSEQ multiplex PCR; the TCRdb copy retains only in-frame clones and omits some. The data hold about 290,000 clones, with roughly 91% observed a single time. The sample was peripheral blood. Source of these receptors: a young woman with COVID-19, enrolled during active disease.

The chain employs TRBV19 and TRBJ1-1; unclear D gene. This CDR3 has 14 residues. V shed 2 bases and J shed 1 base, with 8 bases lying between them. Germline lookup yields CDR1 LNHDA and CDR2 SQIVND (reference sequence). CDR3 protein: CASSILSGNTEAFF. CDR3 bases: TGTGCCAGTAGTATACTCAGCGGGAACACTGAAGCTTTCTTT.

The V call is TRBV4-1, the J call TRBJ2-1, with 8 bases identical to TRBD2. V dropped 6 bases and J dropped 6; count of bases not matched to a gene: 13. The CDR3 runs to 16 residues. Looked up from germline, CDR1 is MGHRA and CDR2 is YSYEKL. The CDR3 loop is CASRPFGGGPFNEQFF. In DNA form, the CDR3 reads TGCGCCAGCAGGCCCTTTGGCGGGGGGCCATTCAATGAGCAGTTCTTC.

The V gene is TRBV3-1 (or the pseudogene TRBV3-2), the J gene TRBJ1-2; a weak D match, TRBD1 (6 bases). Germline values: CDR1 LGHDT, CDR2 YNNKEL (reference sequence). This CDR3 contains 16 residues. Between the trimmed V and J ends, which lost 6 bases and 4 bases, there was a span of 21 bases. CDR3 residues: CASSRLGTPRSYGYTF. In DNA, the CDR3 is TGTGCCAGCAGTCGTTTGGGGACACCCAGGTCCTATGGCTACACCTTC.

The V call is TRBV27, the J call TRBJ2-5; the match to TRBD2 covers 10 bases. V shed 2 bases, J shed 0 bases, and the junction held 3 bases outside the gene matches. CDR1 and CDR2 from the germline V gene are MNHEY and SMNVEV (reference sequence). The length of the CDR3 is 16 residues. CDR3 sequence (DNA): TGTGCCAGCAGTTTAGAAGCGGGGGGGTACCAAGAGACCCAGTACTTC. Protein sequence: CASSLEAGGYQETQYF.

Of note for this clone: The junction differs from germline at one of its ends, possibly a read error. The chain employs TRBV5-5 and TRBJ1-1; a possible D gene is TRBD1 (5 bases). Per the germline V gene, CDR1 is SGHKS and CDR2 is YYEKEE (reference sequence). CDR3 size: 11 residues. CDR3 bases: TGTGCCTGCAGGGAGGAGATCGAAGCTTTCTTT. It is translated as CACREEIEAFF.

This chain uses TRBV29-1 with TRBJ1-2, with a weak D call TRBD1 (6 bases). CDR3 length: 14 residues. Germline lookup yields CDR1 SQVTM and CDR2 ANQGSEA. With 4 bases removed from V and 1 base from J, the gap between germline ends came to 13 bases. The CDR3: CSVVMTGDNYGYTF. The DNA of the CDR3 is TGCAGCGTTGTAATGACAGGAGATAACTATGGCTACACCTTC.

This rearrangement joins TRBV2 to TRBJ1-2; 8 bases map to TRBD1. The CDR3 runs to 12 residues. Trimming removed 6 bases from V and 8 bases from J; junction bases left unmatched: 5. Germline loops: CDR1 SNHLY, CDR2 FYNNEI. Written as DNA, the CDR3 is TGTGCCAGCAGGTCAGGGGGCCAAGGCTACACCTTC. Protein: CASRSGGQGYTF.

The V call is TRBV27, the J call TRBJ2-3; TRBD2 agrees at 12 bases. J was trimmed by 2 bases and V by 5 bases; bases with no gene match: 5. Germline V gene data show CDR1 as MNHEY and CDR2 as SMNVEV (reference sequence). The length of the CDR3 is 16 residues. The CDR3 sequence: CASSPSGGDYTDTQYF. The CDR3 nucleotides are TGTGCCAGCAGTCCTAGCGGGGGGGATTACACAGATACGCAGTATTTT.

The J gene is TRBJ1-2, the V gene TRBV11-2, with D hard to call. This CDR3 comprises 12 residues. The germline V gene has CDR1 SGHAT and CDR2 FQNNGV. V lost 3 bases to trimming and J lost 4 bases, with 6 bases between them. The CDR3 region is CASSLGVYGYTF. CDR3 DNA sequence: TGTGCCAGCAGCTTGGGAGTCTATGGCTACACCTTC.

This chain joins TRBV9 and TRBJ2-2; 7 bases are a match to TRBD1. Germline CDR1 reads SGDLS; CDR2 reads YYNGEE. V shed 3 bases and J 9 bases; nucleotides not matched to a gene: 5. The CDR3 contains 13 residues. The chain's CDR3 is CASSAGTVRELFF. The CDR3 bases are TGTGCCAGCAGCGCCGGGACAGTTCGGGAGCTGTTTTTT. Combining the CDR3 with reference TRBV9 and TRBJ2-2 gives the whole variable domain DSGVTQTPKHLITATGQRVTLRCSPRSGDLSVYWYQQSLDQGLQFLIQYYNGEERAKGNILERFSAQQFPDLHSELNLSSLELGDSALYFCASSAGTVRELFFGEGSRLTVL.

This sequence joins TRBV7-2 and TRBJ2-3, with D unclear. Trimming took 2 bases from V and 2 from J, leaving 11 bases between them. The germline V gene encodes CDR1 SGHTA and CDR2 FQGNSA. The CDR3 extends over 15 amino acids. CDR3 coding DNA: TGTGCCAGCAGCTTAATTGTACTTAACACAGATACGCAGTATTTT. This encodes CASSLIVLNTDTQYF.

This clone was picked up a small number of times. The J gene is TRBJ1-2, the V gene TRBV5-1, with D possibly TRBD1 on 6 matching bases. V lost 5 bases to trimming and J lost 5 bases, with 22 bases between them. The CDR3 has 16 amino acids. CDR1 and CDR2 (germline): SGHRS, YFSETQ. The CDR3 sequence: CASRRGHDPIGYGYTF. As DNA, the CDR3 is TGCGCCAGCAGAAGGGGACACGACCCCATCGGGTATGGCTACACCTTC.

This chain joins TRBV19 and TRBJ1-1; D uncertain. Germline V CDR1 and CDR2: LNHDA, SQIVND (reference sequence). The V gene lost 4 bases and the J gene lost 2 bases, with 5 bases spanning the gap. This CDR3 region has 12 residues. The CDR3 DNA is TGTGCCAGTAGTACGTTTAACACTGAAGCTTTCTTT. Residues: CASSTFNTEAFF. Combining the CDR3 with reference TRBV19 and TRBJ1-1 gives the whole variable domain DGGITQSPKYLFRKEGQNVTLSCEQNLNHDAMYWYRQDPGQGLRLIYYSQIVNDFQKGDIAEGYSVSREKKESFPLTVTSAQKNPTAFYLCASSTFNTEAFFGQGTRLTVV.

J is TRBJ1-2 and V is TRBV7-8; D is unresolved. This CDR3 has 14 residues. Germline CDR1 reads SGHVS; CDR2 reads FQNEAQ. V lost 6 bases, J lost 1 base, and 12 bases lay in between. Here the CDR3 DNA reads TGTGCCAGCAGTCTCAAGGCGGGTAACTATGGCTACACCTTC. It encodes CASSLKAGNYGYTF.

The chain couples TRBV4-1 to TRBJ1-6, with D maybe TRBD1 (6 bases). The CDR3 sequence is 15 residues long. Trimming shortened V by 1 base and J by 10 bases, and 14 bases separated the two germline ends. Per the germline V gene, CDR1 is MGHRA and CDR2 is YSYEKL. The CDR3 loop reads CASSQVHREGSPLHF. In nucleotides, the CDR3 is TGCGCCAGCAGCCAAGTGCACAGGGAGGGGTCACCCCTCCACTTT.

The V and J genes are TRBV19 and TRBJ2-3; D possibly corresponds to TRBD2 (5 bases). Looked up from germline, CDR1 is LNHDA and CDR2 is SQIVND (reference sequence). V lost 6 bases to trimming and J lost 4 bases, with 11 bases between them. The CDR3 consists of 13 residues. The CDR3 DNA sequence: TGTGCCAGTAGGGTAGTCGGGGCAGATACGCAGTATTTT. It specifies CASRVVGADTQYF.

The J gene is TRBJ2-7, the V gene TRBV5-1; 7 bases fit TRBD1. The V segment lost 3 bases and the J segment 0 bases; nucleotides outside the gene matches: 12. CDR3 length: 17 amino acids. CDR1 and CDR2 from the germline V gene are SGHRS and YFSETQ. CDR3 nucleotide sequence: TGCGCCAGCAGCTCAGGGACAGCTTATCCGAGCTCCTACGAGCAGTACTTC. Encoded protein: CASSSGTAYPSSYEQYF.

The chain is built from TRBV7-2 and TRBJ2-3; possibly TRBD2 for D (6 bases). Per germline, CDR1 SGHTA and CDR2 FQGNSA. V was shortened by 5 bases and J by 9 bases, with 27 bases between the two germline ends. The CDR3 is made up of 17 amino acids. CDR3 sequence: CASSPPLRTLPGRTQYF. CDR3 sequence (DNA): TGTGCCAGCAGCCCCCCCCTCAGGACCCTCCCGGGGAGGACGCAGTATTTT.

The chain has TRBV7-9 and TRBJ1-6; D possibly corresponds to TRBD1 (6 bases). From germline, CDR1 is SEHNR and CDR2 FQNEAQ (reference sequence). The CDR3 has 15 residues. Trimming took off 0 bases at V and 9 bases at J, with 12 bases between the two ends. The CDR3 spells CASSLAVQGGSPLHF. DNA for the CDR3: TGTGCCAGCAGCTTAGCCGTACAGGGTGGTTCACCCCTCCACTTT.

The V and J genes are TRBV4-2 and TRBJ1-5; D is ambiguous. This CDR3 contains 13 residues. The germline V gene encodes CDR1 LGHNA and CDR2 YNFKEQ. Trimming shortened V by 1 base and J by 6 bases, and 7 bases separated the two germline ends. CDR3 nucleotide sequence: TGTGCCAGCAGCCAAGGAGAGCGTCAGCCCCAGCATTTT. Translation gives CASSQGERQPQHF.

The chain carries TRBV13 and TRBJ2-1; 7 bases are a match to TRBD1. The CDR3 covers 17 residues. The V and J ends lost 6 bases and 0 bases, in that order; junction bases with no gene match: 11. Germline CDR1 reads PRHDT; CDR2 reads FYEKMQ (reference sequence). CDR3 loop: CASRQYRRDSSYNEQFF. As DNA, the CDR3 is TGTGCCAGCAGACAATACCGCCGGGACAGCTCCTACAATGAGCAGTTCTTC.

The chain combines TRBV4-1 with TRBJ2-3; 8 bases map to TRBD2. This CDR3 comprises 15 residues. V shed 5 bases, J shed 9 bases, and the junction held 13 bases outside the gene matches. CDR1 is MGHRA and CDR2 is YSYEKL in the germline V gene. CDR3 residues: CASSSSQGLAGTQYF. CDR3 nucleotide sequence: TGCGCCAGCAGCTCCAGCCAAGGGCTAGCGGGCACGCAGTATTTT.

V is TRBV25-1 and J is TRBJ1-1, with a possible D match to TRBD1 (6 bases). V was pared by 7 bases and J by 4 bases, with 13 bases between. Germline CDR1 and CDR2: MGHDK and SYGVNS. This CDR3 has 13 residues. The CDR3 DNA reads as TGTGCCAGCAAGGGGGTTCTCGGCACTGAAGCTTTCTTT. This translates into CASKGVLGTEAFF. The full variable domain, rest sourced from reference TRBV25-1 and TRBJ1-1, is EADIYQTPRYLVIGTGKKITLECSQTMGHDKMYWYQQDPGMELHLIHYSYGVNSTEKGDLSSESTVSRIRTEHFPLTLESARPSHTSQYLCASKGVLGTEAFFGQGTRLTVV.